This T cell receptor (beta chain) was documented in a study of T cell responses to AZD1222 COVID-19 vaccine (dated by TCRdb to 2020 to 2023). Regarding the complete study: AZD1222 recipients whose second dose came at about 4 weeks and those whose second dose came at about 12 weeks were combined into one group, since spike-specific TCR depth and breadth did not differ between the two schedules. A total of 230 or so trial participants underwent TCR sequencing, of whom some 210 received two doses of AZD1222 and 26 received two doses of the MenACWY control vaccine. Trial participants were enrolled by age into subgroups of 18-55, 56-69 and 70-plus years, and roughly 150, 30 and 60 TCR-sequenced participants, respectively, were included in these subgroups. Study-level results and caveats: Because no day 14 peak-response samples were available, the repertoires could be characterized only after the peak T cell response. In the small 56-69-year group, the increase in depth fell short of significance, most likely because of low power. Nearly half of unique spike-specific TCRs reportedly recognized epitopes outside regions mutated in the B.1.351 and B.1.1.7 variants. Conclusions about previously exposed vaccinees are limited because only five to seven AZD1222 recipients were SARS-CoV-2 seropositive at baseline. Vaccine-associated CD4 TCRs spanned the whole spike protein, with dominant responses in regions 160-218 and 743-854. Participants were mostly white British, with more females than males. The authors suggested clonal diversity may have been underestimated. A significant rise in spike-specific TCR breadth and depth was observed after two AZD1222 doses relative to day 0 and relative to MenACWY recipients.

The label giving this sample's time point can be read as: baseline before first vaccination. Vaccinee samples were obtained from the UK trials COV001 and COV002, which included a single-blind randomized controlled phase 2/3 trial of AZD1222 (ChAdOx1 nCoV-19) in healthy adults. For TCRbeta chain sequencing, PBMC samples were collected from trial participants at day 0 and at day 28 after the second dose. CDR3 length: 16 amino acids, cysteine to phenylalanine. The entry retains the CDR3 DNA only, 48 bases that are in frame from base 1. Trimming costs V 0 bases and J 0 bases, and their ends lie 10 bases apart. CDR1 and CDR2, per the germline V gene, are SGDLS and YYNGEE. The CDR3 regions of human TCRbeta chains were subjected to immunosequencing. Per the original workflow: Repertoire TCRs were matched against a reference library of SARS-CoV-2-specific TCRs generated with the MIRA antigen-specificity platform. Breadth meant the fraction of unique TCRs that were SARS-CoV-2-associated, whereas depth meant the fraction of total T cells that were SARS-CoV-2-associated. Using the MIRA data, each spike-specific TCR was assigned both to the spike region to which the TCR was reactive and to a CD4 or CD8 class. Log10-transformed breadth and depth values were compared by one-way ANOVA with Sidak's multiple comparisons tests. The table was pulled from immuneACCESS by TCRdb, which kept in-frame rearrangements only. Such tables lose some clones; where checked, under half of the loss comes from unresolved V genes, and the rest has no known cause. V and J calls and clone size are given by that table; D and trimming were obtained from the DNA. Counted in this sample were approximately 100,000 clones; 85% to 90% of them appeared once. Approximately 16% of the sample is in the top ten clones.

Points on this clone: Its specific antigen is unknown. The record has no base qualities; no much larger clone is one base away.

The receptor chain draws on TRBV9 and TRBJ1-3; no D gene is confidently identified. Sequenced material: peripheral blood, taken on day 0 of AZD1222 vaccination. The TCR originated in an adult in good health. The DNA sequence follows: TGTGCCAGCAGCGTAGGTACTGCCAACTCTGGAAACACCATATATTTT. This gives the protein CASSVGTANSGNTIYF.